This T cell receptor (beta chain) derives from a study of blood T cell repertoires in COVID-19. Study overall: Whether acute or convalescent, the COVID-19 samples came from the United States, Italy and Spain.

After removal of 3 bases from V and 3 bases from J, the junction contained 8 bases not matched to a gene. The CDR3 has 16 amino acids. Germline V gene lookup returns CDR1 SGHVS and CDR2 FQNEAQ. Clones were sequenced by immunoSEQ multiplex PCR, and TCRdb holds only the in-frame ones, with some missing. The table shows hundreds of thousands of clones, with 70% to 90% occurring only once. This clonotype was sampled from a woman in her 30s with active or convalescent COVID-19. The gene calls are TRBV7-8 and TRBJ2-1; TRBD2 matches at 7 bases. The source material was peripheral blood. The CDR3 bases are TGTGCCAGCAGCTTTTTGGGGAGGGCCGTCTACAATGAGCAGTTCTTC. Amino acid sequence: CASSFLGRAVYNEQFF.